These 11 T cell receptor beta chains share one sample of origin, sequenced in a study of cytomegalovirus exposure and HLA in healthy donors. Use of 60 Vbeta and 13 Jbeta primers characterized the PCR. Sequencing used immunoSEQ multiplex PCR; TCRdb keeps in-frame clones, though not all of them. This sample yields roughly 120,000 clones, of which roughly two thirds are seen a single time; roughly 1.6% belongs to the top ten. What was sequenced was PBMCs. Receptor source: a man aged 25 to 40 in good health and CMV-seropositive.

The gene calls are TRBV5-1 and TRBJ2-1, with TRBD2 matching over 11 bases. J was trimmed by 3 bases and V by 3 bases; bases with no gene match: 5. The CDR3 extends over 16 amino acids. The germline gives CDR1 SGHRS, CDR2 YFSETQ. For the CDR3, the DNA is TGCGCCAGCAGCTGGACGACTAGCGGGAACTACAATGAGCAGTTCTTC. This gives the protein CASSWTTSGNYNEQFF.

J is TRBJ1-6 and V is TRBV16, with 10 bases fitting TRBD1. Germline V lookup: CDR1 KGHSY, CDR2 FQNENV. This CDR3 is built from 15 residues. V shed 2 bases and J 9 bases; nucleotides not matched to a gene: 4. CDR3 loop: CASSQRDRGLSPLHF. CDR3 in DNA: TGTGCCAGCAGCCAACGGGACAGGGGTCTTTCACCCCTCCACTTT.

This rearrangement joins TRBV5-1 to TRBJ1-1; D gene uncertain. This CDR3 region has 13 residues. V lost 4 bases to trimming and J lost 10 bases, with 17 bases between them. CDR1 and CDR2 (germline): SGHRS, YFSETQ. Here the CDR3 reads CASSLGGGVGAFF. As DNA, the CDR3 is TGCGCCAGCAGCCTCGGAGGCGGGGTGGGAGCTTTCTTT.

V and J are TRBV6-1 and TRBJ2-7; 11 bases match TRBD1. The germline V gene has CDR1 MNHNS and CDR2 SASEGT. V was pared by 4 bases and J by 5 bases, with 4 bases of the junction left unmatched. CDR3 size: 14 residues. The CDR3 here is CASSVWDRGNEQYF. In nucleotides, the CDR3 is TGTGCCAGCAGTGTATGGGACAGGGGGAACGAGCAGTACTTC.

The chain is built from TRBV29-1 and TRBJ1-1; 8 nucleotides match TRBD1. The CDR3 runs to 11 residues. CDR1 is SQVTM and CDR2 is ANQGSEA in the germline V gene. V lost 5 bases to trimming and J lost 4 bases; unmatched junction nucleotides: 0. The CDR3 reads CSVTGGTEAFF. CDR3 bases: TGCAGCGTTACAGGGGGCACTGAAGCTTTCTTT.

The rearrangement links TRBV28 to TRBJ2-1; D gene unclear. Deletions cut 5 bases from V and 1 base from J, with 12 bases between. From germline, CDR1 is MDHEN and CDR2 SYDVKM. CDR3 length equals 15 residues. The CDR3 reads CASSPYVFSYNEQFF. CDR3 sequence (DNA): TGTGCCAGCAGTCCCTACGTGTTTTCCTACAATGAGCAGTTCTTC.

This clone was seen just once. This chain links TRBV4-1 with TRBJ1-6; the D is unclear. CDR3 length: 15 residues. V dropped 0 bases and J dropped 11 bases, with 14 bases sitting between them. The germline V gene has CDR1 MGHRA and CDR2 YSYEKL. The CDR3 DNA reads TGCGCCAGCAGCCAAGATCCGGGTCCCGAGACACCCCTCCACTTT. Translation: CASSQDPGPETPLHF.

The rearrangement uses TRBV2 and TRBJ1-2; D is unresolved. The V and J ends lost 7 bases and 6 bases respectively, with 18 bases between them. This CDR3 region has 14 residues. Per germline, CDR1 SNHLY and CDR2 FYNNEI. DNA of the CDR3: TGTGCCAGCATGTGGGAGAGGTCTGATCATGGCTACACCTTC. It specifies CASMWERSDHGYTF.

The chain couples TRBV28 to TRBJ1-3, with D maybe TRBD1 (6 bases). This CDR3 has 16 residues. CDR1 MDHEN and CDR2 SYDVKM come from the germline V gene. V lost 7 bases to trimming and J lost 3 bases, with 19 bases between them. The DNA of the CDR3 is TGTGCCAGCACCATGGGTGGGGGGGCCCATGGAAACACCATATATTTT. Protein: CASTMGGGAHGNTIYF.

This rearrangement joins TRBV5-1 to TRBJ1-3, with D possibly TRBD1 on 6 matching bases. The germline V gene encodes CDR1 SGHRS and CDR2 YFSETQ. The CDR3 is 14 amino acids. V was pared by 4 bases and J by 2 bases, with 10 bases between. CDR3 region: CASSQQGTGNTIYF. CDR3 in DNA: TGCGCCAGCAGCCAACAGGGTACTGGAAACACCATATATTTT.

The V call is TRBV6-5, the J call TRBJ2-1; tentative D call: TRBD2 (6 bases). V was clipped by 0 bases and J by 2 bases, with 8 bases between them. CDR3 size: 15 residues. CDR1 is MNHEY, CDR2 SVGAGI, per germline. CDR3 bases: TGTGCCAGCAGTTACTCTAGCGGCCCCTACAATGAGCAGTTCTTC. This encodes CASSYSSGPYNEQFF.